One and the same sample provided the 30 T cell receptor beta chains below, sequenced in a study of breast tumors, draining lymph nodes, adjacent tissues. Axillary draining lymph nodes of breast cancer patients supplied the node samples. TCRdb redid the calling of the multiplex PCR reads with MiXCR, one entry per CDR3 protein. The sample lists roughly 260,000 distinct CDR3 sequences, roughly 30% seen once, with 0.85% to 1.3% in the top ten. The sample taken for sequencing was axillary lymph node tissue. These receptors were taken from a female donor with breast cancer. Some clones in this sample may be carry-over from other donors' samples.

This clonotype was seen repeatedly, ten times or more. A much larger clone lies one base from this, so it may be a read error. V and J are TRBV20-1 and TRBJ2-7; 12 positions agree with TRBD2. Germline loops: CDR1 DFQATT, CDR2 SNEGSKA (reference sequence). V dropped 4 bases and J dropped 6; count of bases not matched to a gene: 7. The CDR3 runs 14 residues. CDR3 DNA: TGCAGTGCTACCAGACTAGCGGGAGTAACCGAGCAGTACTTC. This sequence encodes CSATRLAGVTEQYF.

Of note for this clonotype: This could be a read error, since a much larger clone is one nucleotide away. It is likely a read error, because the conserved phenylalanine at the end of the CDR3 is missing. The CDR3 reads CSASSGWTSSYNEQFS. The DNA of the CDR3 is TGCAGTGCTTCAAGTGGGTGGACCAGCTCCTACAATGAGCAGTTCTCC. The chain uses TRBV20-1 and TRBJ2-1, with D unresolved. V dropped 5 bases and J dropped 0 bases, with 17 bases sitting between them. Germline CDR1 and CDR2: DFQATT and SNEGSKA (reference sequence). This CDR3 is built from 16 residues.

This clonotype was found many times. CDR3 in amino acids: CATSASGRDTDTQYF. CDR3 sequence (DNA): TGTGCCACCAGCGCGAGCGGGAGGGACACAGATACGCAGTATTTT. This rearrangement joins TRBV24-1 to TRBJ2-3, with 10 positions matching TRBD2. Unmatched junction bases numbered 5, after V lost 7 bases and J lost 2 bases. The germline gives CDR1 KGHDR, CDR2 SFDVKD. CDR3 size: 15 residues.

The chain links TRBV9 to TRBJ1-1; 8 bases line up with TRBD1. Trimming cost V 0 bases and J 7 bases; bases outside gene matches: 2. Germline values: CDR1 SGDLS, CDR2 YYNGEE. CDR3 length: 13 amino acids. The DNA for the CDR3 is TGTGCCAGCAGCGTAGAGGACAGGGATGAAGCTTTCTTT. Translation gives CASSVEDRDEAFF.

The rearrangement uses TRBV4-3 and TRBJ2-6; 12 bases fit TRBD2. The CDR3 is 20 residues long. Germline V gene sequence: CDR1 LGHNA, CDR2 YSLEER. V shed 0 bases, J shed 4 bases, and the junction held 10 bases outside the gene matches. The CDR3, as DNA: TGCGCCAGCAGCCAAGAATCCCCTAGCGGGAGGGCCTCCGGGGCCAACGTCCTGACTTTC. The encoded protein is CASSQESPSGRASGANVLTF.

The table lists this clonotype with many counts. This chain joins TRBV5-1 and TRBJ2-1; no clear D gene. CDR3 length: 12 amino acids. Trimming shortened V by 3 bases and J by 9 bases, and 10 bases separated the two germline ends. Germline CDR1 is SGHRS and CDR2 is YFSETQ. The CDR3 region is CASSSLGVEQFF. CDR3 nucleotides: TGCGCCAGCAGCTCCCTCGGTGTTGAGCAGTTCTTC.

The V call is TRBV6-6, the J call TRBJ2-3; 7 nucleotides agree with TRBD1. With V trimmed by 5 bases and J by 0 bases, 5 bases remained unmatched. CDR1 is MNHNY and CDR2 is SVGAGI in the germline V gene (reference sequence). CDR3 length equals 15 residues. The CDR3 DNA is TGTGCCAGCAGTCACCAGGGACAGAGCACAGATACGCAGTATTTT. Its protein product is CASSHQGQSTDTQYF.

The table lists this clonotype with many counts. The chain carries TRBV29-1 and TRBJ2-3; 11 bases are a match to TRBD2. This CDR3 has 15 residues. The V gene end was trimmed by 7 bases and the J gene end by 4 bases; junction bases not matched to a gene: 10. The germline V gene has CDR1 SQVTM and CDR2 ANQGSEA. The CDR3 sequence is CSARGGLAVSDTQYF. The CDR3 nucleotides are TGCAGCGCCCGGGGGGGACTAGCGGTCTCAGATACGCAGTATTTT.

The table lists this clonotype with many counts. The V gene is TRBV4-3, the J gene TRBJ1-4; D unresolved. V lost 1 base to trimming and J lost 3 bases, with 12 bases between them. Germline V CDR1 and CDR2: LGHNA, YSLEER. The CDR3 totals 16 residues. The CDR3: CASSQVYGEANEKLFF. The CDR3, as DNA: TGCGCCAGCAGCCAAGTTTACGGGGAGGCTAATGAAAAACTGTTTTTT.

In regard to this clonotype: A much larger clone lies one base from this, so it may be a read error. The V call is TRBV9, the J call TRBJ2-5; 8 bases are shared with TRBD1. The CDR3 has 17 residues. Looked up from germline, CDR1 is SGDLS and CDR2 is YYNGEE. Trimming at V came to 6 bases and at J to 3 bases, leaving 16 bases not matched to a gene. CDR3 in amino acids: CASTNHLTRTGKETQYF. In DNA form, the CDR3 reads TGTGCCAGCACCAACCACCTTACGAGGACAGGGAAAGAGACCCAGTACTTC.

The chain is built from TRBV7-2 and TRBJ1-4; D ambiguous. V was shortened by 5 bases and J by 8 bases, with 9 bases between the two germline ends. Germline CDR1 reads SGHTA; CDR2 reads FQGNSA. The CDR3 sequence is 12 residues long. The CDR3 is CASSKRAEKLFF. The CDR3 nucleotides read TGTGCCAGCAGCAAAAGGGCGGAAAAACTGTTTTTT.

This chain links TRBV29-1 with TRBJ2-2; no definite D call. The CDR3 is made up of 11 amino acids. Germline assignment: CDR1 SQVTM and CDR2 ANQGSEA. The germline V and J ends were trimmed by 6 bases and 7 bases, with 9 bases remaining between them. The CDR3 reads CSVTYRGELFF. The CDR3 bases are TGCAGCGTGACCTACCGCGGGGAGCTGTTTTTT.

The rearrangement uses TRBV29-1 and TRBJ1-4; 7 bases map to TRBD1. The CDR3 covers 15 residues. The V gene end was trimmed by 7 bases and the J gene end by 7 bases; junction bases not matched to a gene: 15. Germline CDR1 reads SQVTM; CDR2 reads ANQGSEA. CDR3 coding DNA: TGCAGCGGCTTGACAGGGAAACAATTGGGTGAAAAACTGTTTTTT. Amino acid sequence: CSGLTGKQLGEKLFF.

About this clonotype: The junction differs from germline at one of its ends, possibly a read error. This rearrangement joins TRBV7-9 to TRBJ1-4; D not resolved. This CDR3 contains 15 residues. The germline CDR1 and CDR2 sequences are SEHNR and FQNEAQ (reference sequence). The CDR3 DNA sequence: TGTGCCAGCAGCTTAGGGACTGCAACTAATGAAAAACTGCTTTTC. This codes for CASSLGTATNEKLLF.

This clonotype was recorded at least ten times. This chain links TRBV20-1 with TRBJ2-5; D remains ambiguous. CDR1 is DFQATT, CDR2 SNEGSKA, per germline (reference sequence). V gave up 0 bases and J gave up 5 bases, with 13 bases separating them. The CDR3 covers 14 residues. As DNA, the CDR3 is TGCAGTGCTAGAGATCCGGGTCTAGGTGAGACCCAGTACTTC. Amino acid sequence: CSARDPGLGETQYF.

This clonotype occurred many times. The chain has TRBV6-2 or TRBV6-3 and TRBJ2-3; D uncertain. The CDR3 is 12 residues long. The germline gives CDR1 MNHEY, CDR2 SVGEGT. V was pared by 2 bases and J by 3 bases, with 3 bases between. In DNA form, the CDR3 reads TGTGCCAGCAGTTACGGGACAGATACGCAGTATTTT. As protein: CASSYGTDTQYF.

The rearrangement joins TRBV6-2 or TRBV6-3 to TRBJ2-5; 11 bases agree with TRBD2. This CDR3 region has 16 residues. V lost 5 bases and J lost 0; bases outside the gene matches: 5. Germline V gene data show CDR1 as MNHEY and CDR2 as SVGEGT. The CDR3 sequence is CASSTGTSGHQETQYF. The CDR3 coding sequence is TGTGCCAGCAGTACCGGGACTAGCGGCCACCAAGAGACCCAGTACTTC.

The chain joins TRBV10-3 to TRBJ1-4; 8 positions agree with TRBD1. Per the germline V gene, CDR1 is ENHRY and CDR2 is SYGVKD. The V and J ends lost 3 bases and 7 bases, in that order; junction bases with no gene match: 10. The CDR3 contains 16 residues. CDR3 nucleotides: TGTGCCATCAGTGACTACGGGACAGGCTCGAGTGAAAAACTGTTTTTT. Encoded protein: CAISDYGTGSSEKLFF.

On this clonotype itself: A much larger clone differs by one base, so this may be a read error. Likely a read error: the CDR3 ends without its conserved phenylalanine or tryptophan. The V and J genes are TRBV30 and TRBJ2-6; unclear D gene. In germline, CDR1 is GTSNPN, CDR2 SVGIG (reference sequence). With 0 bases removed from V and 2 bases from J, the gap between germline ends came to 2 bases. The CDR3 is made up of 13 amino acids. DNA for the CDR3: TGTGCCTGGAGTGTAACTGGGGCCAACGTCCTGACTTCC. Translation gives CAWSVTGANVLTS.

This clonotype was seen a single time. Being one base from a much bigger clone, this may be a read error. The chain uses TRBV3-1 and TRBJ2-3; D may be TRBD2 (7 bases). This CDR3 region has 14 residues. Germline V lookup: CDR1 LGHDT, CDR2 YNNKEL (reference sequence). The CDR3 here is CASSQFGGQDTQCF. The CDR3 DNA sequence: TGTGCCAGCAGCCAATTCGGGGGGCAAGATACGCAGTGTTTT.

The chain links TRBV12-3 or TRBV12-4 to TRBJ1-2; D is uncertain. This CDR3 contains 14 residues. Trimming took off 6 bases at V and 2 bases at J, with 13 bases between the two ends. The CDR3 DNA is TGTGCCAGCAGGCTAGATCACCTCAACTATGGCTACACCTTC. Its translation is CASRLDHLNYGYTF.

This clonotype occurred a few times. This may arise from a read error, as a much more abundant clone is one base away. V gene TRBV5-4 combines with J gene TRBJ2-2, with D possibly matching TRBD2 (6 bases). V was shortened by 3 bases and J by 6 bases, with 12 bases between the two germline ends. The CDR3 is made up of 14 amino acids. Germline V gene sequence: CDR1 SGHNT, CDR2 YYREEE (reference sequence). The CDR3 loop reads CASSSHREPGELFF. For the CDR3, the DNA is TGTGCCAGCAGCTCGCATCGGGAGCCCGGGGAGCTGTTTTTT.

This clonotype showed up many times. The V gene is TRBV7-6, the J gene TRBJ2-1, with D perhaps being TRBD1 or TRBD2 (5 bases each). The CDR3 runs to 15 residues. CDR1 SGHVS and CDR2 FNYEAQ come from the germline V gene. V lost 3 bases and J lost 2, with 11 bases in between. CDR3 sequence reads: CASSFFRGPYNEQFF. In DNA form, the CDR3 reads TGTGCCAGCAGCTTTTTCCGGGGCCCCTACAATGAGCAGTTCTTC.

This clonotype was observed at least ten times. The chain uses TRBV9 and TRBJ2-1, with 7 bases that match TRBD2. The CDR3 spans 14 residues. The V and J ends lost 4 bases and 14 bases, in that order; junction bases with no gene match: 15. CDR1 is SGDLS and CDR2 is YYNGEE in the germline V gene. This chain's CDR3 is CASSPGGDRGGKFF. The CDR3 nucleotides read TGTGCCAGCAGCCCCGGGGGAGATAGGGGAGGGAAGTTCTTC.

This clonotype has a count of ten or more. The J gene is TRBJ2-3, the V gene TRBV11-3, with D unclear. The CDR3 sequence is 15 residues long. V gave up 4 bases and J gave up 3 bases, with 14 bases separating them. Germline assignment: CDR1 SGHNT and CDR2 YENEEA. This CDR3 reads CASSWASGRTDTQYF. In DNA, the CDR3 is TGTGCCAGCAGCTGGGCGAGTGGACGAACAGATACGCAGTATTTT.

This clonotype was counted at least ten times. J is TRBJ2-7 and V is TRBV5-4, with D possibly TRBD1 on 6 matching bases. The germline gives CDR1 SGHNT, CDR2 YYREEE (reference sequence). CDR3 length equals 13 residues. V was clipped by 5 bases and J by 5 bases, with 14 bases between them. CDR3 nucleotide sequence: TGTGCCAGCAGTCTTCAACAGGGAAACGAGCAGTACTTC. This encodes CASSLQQGNEQYF.

There are many counts of this clonotype. The chain employs TRBV12-3 or TRBV12-4 and TRBJ2-2, with TRBD2 matching 8 bases. With 7 bases clipped from V and 7 bases from J, the junction kept 17 bases outside the gene matches. The CDR3 consists of 17 residues. CDR3 residues: CASTGSLSGTSIGELFF. The CDR3 region has the DNA TGTGCCAGCACCGGGTCGCTTAGCGGGACCAGCATCGGGGAGCTGTTTTTT.

In the case of this clonotype: An end of the junction differs from the germline gene, which may be a read error. The V call is TRBV12-3 or TRBV12-4, the J call TRBJ2-1; D remains unclear. This CDR3 region has 13 residues. The CDR3 DNA reads TGTGCCAGCAGTCAACCCCCGGTTTATGAGCAGTCCTTC. Its translation is CASSQPPVYEQSF.

As for this clonotype: A much bigger clone sits one base away, suggesting this may be a read error. The chain couples TRBV11-3 to TRBJ2-7, with D possibly called TRBD1 or TRBD2 (5 bases each). The germline gives CDR1 SGHNT, CDR2 YENEEA. The length of the CDR3 is 15 residues. V lost 5 bases and J lost 2, with 16 bases in between. CDR3 region: CASSKTGTSPYEQYF. DNA of the CDR3: TGTGCCAGCAGCAAAACCGGGACCTCCCCCTACGAGCAGTACTTC.

This clonotype has only one observation. Given a much more abundant clone one base away, this may be a read error. J is TRBJ1-3 and V is TRBV5-6; unclear D gene. Germline V lookup: CDR1 SGHDT, CDR2 YYEEEE. V lost 0 bases, J lost 0 bases, and 10 bases lay in between. CDR3 length: 16 amino acids. CDR3: CASSLGPAHSGNTIYF. The DNA for the CDR3 is TGTGCCAGCAGCTTGGGTCCGGCGCACTCTGGAAACACCATATATTTT.